The rows below give T cell receptor beta chains drawn from one sample of a study of shared clonotypes between healthy human individuals. Generated by immunoSEQ multiplex PCR, the TCRdb table keeps only in-frame clones and is missing some. The data contain millions of clones, 85% to 95% of them singletons. What was sequenced was naive CD4+ T cells sorted from blood. The receptors originated from a young man in good health. Both conserved end residues are trimmed from each CDR3. Fields, in order: clone size, V gene, CDR3 protein. Clone size is stated in some rows and not others, as once, few, many or a class when expanded.

NA	TRBV27	ASSFGQGGQGPQH
NA	TRBV5-1	ASSLSDRKTEQF
NA	TRBV28	ASSNLAGTEAF
NA	TRBV27	ASSPTPPVGSGNEQF
NA	TRBV28	ASTDSQLYSYEQY
few	TRBV10-2	ASSGSGRALYNEQF
once	TRBV5-1	ASSLRGNTGELF
NA	TRBV11-2	ASSSRELAGAETQY
NA	TRBV7-9	ASSLTGPTTNVLT
NA	TRBV18	ASSRTQGADYGYT